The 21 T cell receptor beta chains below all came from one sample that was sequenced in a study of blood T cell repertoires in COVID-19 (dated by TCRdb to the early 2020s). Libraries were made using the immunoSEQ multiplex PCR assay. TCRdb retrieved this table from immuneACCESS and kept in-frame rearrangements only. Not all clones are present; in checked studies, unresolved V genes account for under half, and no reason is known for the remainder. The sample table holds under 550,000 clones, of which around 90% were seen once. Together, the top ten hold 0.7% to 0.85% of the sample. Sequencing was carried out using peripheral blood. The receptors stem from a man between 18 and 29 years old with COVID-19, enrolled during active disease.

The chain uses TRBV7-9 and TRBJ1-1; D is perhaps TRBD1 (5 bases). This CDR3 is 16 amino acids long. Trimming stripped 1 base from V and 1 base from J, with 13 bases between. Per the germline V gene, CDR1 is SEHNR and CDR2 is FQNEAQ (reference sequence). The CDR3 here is CASSLEGALSNTEAFF. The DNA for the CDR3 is TGTGCCAGCAGCTTAGAAGGGGCACTCTCGAACACTGAAGCTTTCTTT.

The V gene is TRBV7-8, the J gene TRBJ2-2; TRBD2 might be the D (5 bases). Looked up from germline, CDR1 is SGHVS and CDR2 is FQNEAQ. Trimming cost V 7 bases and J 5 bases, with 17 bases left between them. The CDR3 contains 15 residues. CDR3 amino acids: CASTVRRRGTGELFF. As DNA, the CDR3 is TGTGCCAGCACCGTTAGGAGGAGAGGAACCGGGGAGCTGTTTTTT.

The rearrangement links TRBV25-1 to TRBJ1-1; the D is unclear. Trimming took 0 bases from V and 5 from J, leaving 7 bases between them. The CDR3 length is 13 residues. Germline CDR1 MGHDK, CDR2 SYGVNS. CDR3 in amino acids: CASSEYPGTEAFF. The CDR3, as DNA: TGTGCCAGCAGTGAATACCCGGGGACTGAAGCTTTCTTT.

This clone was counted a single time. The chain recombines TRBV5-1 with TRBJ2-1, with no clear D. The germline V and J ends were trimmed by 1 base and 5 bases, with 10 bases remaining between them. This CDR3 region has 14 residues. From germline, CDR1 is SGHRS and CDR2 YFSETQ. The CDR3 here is CASSLFGSDNEQFF. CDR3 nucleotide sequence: TGCGCCAGCAGCTTGTTCGGGTCGGACAATGAGCAGTTCTTC. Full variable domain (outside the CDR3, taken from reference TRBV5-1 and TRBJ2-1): KAGVTQTPRYLIKTRGQQVTLSCSPISGHRSVSWYQQTPGQGLQFLFEYFSETQRNKGNFPGRFSGRQFSNSRSEMNVSTLELGDSALYLCASSLFGSDNEQFFGPGTRLTVL.

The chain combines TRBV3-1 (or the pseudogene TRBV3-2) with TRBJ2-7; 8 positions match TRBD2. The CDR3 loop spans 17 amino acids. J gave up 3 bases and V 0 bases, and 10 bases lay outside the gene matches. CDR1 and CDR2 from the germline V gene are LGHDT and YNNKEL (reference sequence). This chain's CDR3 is CASSQDQVAGSRYEQYF. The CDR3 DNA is TGTGCCAGCAGCCAAGATCAGGTAGCGGGAAGTCGCTACGAGCAGTACTTC.

The CDR3 here is CASSQGQGVSPFF. CDR3 DNA sequence: TGTGCCAGCAGTCAGGGACAGGGCGTGAGCCCGTTCTTC. The chain is built from TRBV6-5 and TRBJ2-1; 9 bases match TRBD1. Trimming took 5 bases from V and 15 from J; bases not matched to a gene: 11. CDR3 size: 13 residues. The germline CDR1 and CDR2 sequences are MNHEY and SVGAGI.

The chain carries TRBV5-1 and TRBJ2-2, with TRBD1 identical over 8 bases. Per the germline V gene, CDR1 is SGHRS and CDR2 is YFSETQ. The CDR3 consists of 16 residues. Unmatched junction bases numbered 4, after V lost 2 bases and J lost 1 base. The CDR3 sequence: CASSFSGQENTGELFF. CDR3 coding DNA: TGCGCCAGCAGCTTTTCGGGACAGGAGAACACCGGGGAGCTGTTTTTT.

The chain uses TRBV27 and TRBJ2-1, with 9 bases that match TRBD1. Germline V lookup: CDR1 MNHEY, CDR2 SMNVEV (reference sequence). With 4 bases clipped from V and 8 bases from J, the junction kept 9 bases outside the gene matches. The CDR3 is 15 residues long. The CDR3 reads CASSSRTGVFDEQFF. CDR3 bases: TGTGCCAGCAGTTCACGGACAGGGGTCTTCGATGAGCAGTTCTTC.

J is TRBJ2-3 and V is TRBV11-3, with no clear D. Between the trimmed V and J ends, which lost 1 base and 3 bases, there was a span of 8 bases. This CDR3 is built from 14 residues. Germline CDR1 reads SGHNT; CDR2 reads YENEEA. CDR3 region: CASSLAGETDTQYF. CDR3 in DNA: TGTGCCAGCAGCTTAGCCGGAGAGACAGATACGCAGTATTTT.

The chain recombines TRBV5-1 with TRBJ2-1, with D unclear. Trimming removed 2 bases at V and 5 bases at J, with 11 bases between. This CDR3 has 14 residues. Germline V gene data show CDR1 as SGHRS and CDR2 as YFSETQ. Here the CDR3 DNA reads TGCGCCAGCAGCTTTGGTAGCAGCCACAATGAGCAGTTCTTC. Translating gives CASSFGSSHNEQFF.

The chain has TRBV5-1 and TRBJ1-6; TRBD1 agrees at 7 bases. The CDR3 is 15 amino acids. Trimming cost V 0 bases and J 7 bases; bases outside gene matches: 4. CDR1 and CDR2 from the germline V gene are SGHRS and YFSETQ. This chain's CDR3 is CASSLEGRGNSPLHF. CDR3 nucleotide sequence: TGCGCCAGCAGCTTGGAGGGCAGGGGGAATTCACCCCTCCACTTT.

The CDR3, as DNA: TGTGCCAGCGGAGGCTTCAATGGCTACACAGATACGCAGTATTTT. The encoded protein is CASGGFNGYTDTQYF. This chain connects TRBV21-1 to TRBJ2-3; TRBD2, the D gene given by the table, was not confirmed from the DNA. TRBV21-1 is a known pseudogene. The CDR3 spans 15 residues.

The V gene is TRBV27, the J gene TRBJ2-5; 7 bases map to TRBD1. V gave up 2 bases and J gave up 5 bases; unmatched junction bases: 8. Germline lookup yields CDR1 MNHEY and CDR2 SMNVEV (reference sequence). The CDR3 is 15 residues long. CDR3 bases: TGTGCCAGCAGTTTAATCCGGACAGGTGGGGAGACCCAGTACTTC. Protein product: CASSLIRTGGETQYF.

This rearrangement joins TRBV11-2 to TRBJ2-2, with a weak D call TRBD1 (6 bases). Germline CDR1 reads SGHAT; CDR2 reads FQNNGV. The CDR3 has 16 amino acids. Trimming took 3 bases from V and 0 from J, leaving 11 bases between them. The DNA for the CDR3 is TGTGCCAGCAGCTTGGTCAGGGGACCGAACACCGGGGAGCTGTTTTTT. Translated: CASSLVRGPNTGELFF. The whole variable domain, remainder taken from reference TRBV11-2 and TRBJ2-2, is EAGVAQSPRYKIIEKRQSVAFWCNPISGHATLYWYQQILGQGPKLLIQFQNNGVVDDSQLPKDRFSAERLKGVDSTLKIQPAKLEDSAVYLCASSLVRGPNTGELFFGEGSRLTVL.

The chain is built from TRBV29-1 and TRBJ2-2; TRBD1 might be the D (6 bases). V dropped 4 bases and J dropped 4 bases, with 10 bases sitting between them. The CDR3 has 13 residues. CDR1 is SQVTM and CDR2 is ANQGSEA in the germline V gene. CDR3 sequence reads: CSVGRGSTGELFF. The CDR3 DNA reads TGCAGCGTTGGCAGGGGAAGCACCGGGGAGCTGTTTTTT.

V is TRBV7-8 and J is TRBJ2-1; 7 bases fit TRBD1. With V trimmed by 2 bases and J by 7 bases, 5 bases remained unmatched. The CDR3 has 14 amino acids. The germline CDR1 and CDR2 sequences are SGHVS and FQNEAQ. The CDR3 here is CASSLRQGLNEQFF. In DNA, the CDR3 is TGTGCCAGCAGCTTACGACAGGGTTTGAATGAGCAGTTCTTC.

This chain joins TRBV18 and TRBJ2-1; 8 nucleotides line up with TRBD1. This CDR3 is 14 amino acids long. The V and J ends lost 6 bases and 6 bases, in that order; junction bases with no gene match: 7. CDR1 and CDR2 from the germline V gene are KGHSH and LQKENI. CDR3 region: CASSVQGGFNEQFF. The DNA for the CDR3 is TGTGCCAGCTCGGTACAGGGGGGCTTCAATGAGCAGTTCTTC. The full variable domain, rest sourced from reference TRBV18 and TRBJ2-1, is NAGVMQNPRHLVRRRGQEARLRCSPMKGHSHVYWYRQLPEEGLKFMVYLQKENIIDESGMPKERFSAEFPKEGPSILRIQQVVRGDSAAYFCASSVQGGFNEQFFGPGTRLTVL.

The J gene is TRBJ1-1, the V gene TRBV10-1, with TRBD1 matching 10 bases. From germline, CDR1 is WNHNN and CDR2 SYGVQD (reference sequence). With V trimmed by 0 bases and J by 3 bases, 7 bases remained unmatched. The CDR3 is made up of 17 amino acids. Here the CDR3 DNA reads TGCGCCAGCAGTGAGTCGACTGGGGACAGGGGTGACACTGAAGCTTTCTTT. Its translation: CASSESTGDRGDTEAFF.

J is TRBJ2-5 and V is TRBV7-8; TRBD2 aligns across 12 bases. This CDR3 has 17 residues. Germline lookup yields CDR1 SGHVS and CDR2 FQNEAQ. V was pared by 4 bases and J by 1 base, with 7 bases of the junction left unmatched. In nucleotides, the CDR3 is TGTGCCAGCAGCTCCCGACTAGCGGGAGCCTTCCAAGAGACCCAGTACTTC. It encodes CASSSRLAGAFQETQYF.

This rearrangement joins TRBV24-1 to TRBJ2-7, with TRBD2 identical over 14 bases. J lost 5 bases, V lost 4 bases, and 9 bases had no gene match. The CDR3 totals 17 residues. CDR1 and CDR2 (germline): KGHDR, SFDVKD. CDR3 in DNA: TGTGCCACCAGTGAGGGGACTAGCGGGAGTTTTCGGGACGAGCAGTACTTC. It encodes CATSEGTSGSFRDEQYF.

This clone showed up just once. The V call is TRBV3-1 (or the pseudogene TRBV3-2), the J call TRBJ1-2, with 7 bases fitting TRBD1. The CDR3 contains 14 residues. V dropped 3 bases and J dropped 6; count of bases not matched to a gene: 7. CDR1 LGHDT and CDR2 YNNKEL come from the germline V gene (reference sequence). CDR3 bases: TGTGCCAGCAGCCATTCAGGGGGATCGGATGGCTACACCTTC. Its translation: CASSHSGGSDGYTF.